The entry that follows covers one T cell receptor (beta chain) sequence. This entry comes from a study of blood T cell repertoires in COVID-19. In the study overall: Acute and convalescent COVID-19 samples came from the United States, Italy and Spain. T cells, B-cell-depleted T cells, or PBMCs provided the cDNA or gDNA that served as material.

The CDR3 is made up of 17 amino acids. V lost 6 bases and J lost 3, with 20 bases in between. Germline CDR1 and CDR2: KGHDR and SFDVKD. Per the original data handling: Reference gene primer amplification gave estimated nucleated cell counts. Clones were sequenced by immunoSEQ multiplex PCR, and TCRdb holds only the in-frame ones, with some missing. V and J calls and clone size come straight from that table; D and trimming were deduced from the DNA. Of about 69,000 clones in the sample, roughly nine tenths are singletons; the top ten hold roughly 4.5%. The TCR was taken from a woman between 50 and 59 years old with active COVID-19. The rearrangement uses TRBV24-1 and TRBJ2-1; tentatively, D is TRBD1 (5 bases). The specimen was peripheral blood. CDR3 nucleotide sequence: TGTGCCACCAGTCCTGGTCCACAGGTGGGGAACTACAATGAGCAGTTCTTC. It encodes CATSPGPQVGNYNEQFF.